The T cell receptor beta chain described here comes from a study of response to subunit inactivated influenza vaccine. Broader study findings: Authors suggested few new T cells are recruited by each seasonal influenza vaccination.

As concerns this clonotype: Its antigen remains unidentified.

TCRdb reprocessed the RT-PCR reads via MiXCR and lists one record per CDR3 protein. The repertoire holds about 700,000 distinct CDR3 sequences, with approximately 15% as singletons. The receptor was derived from a man aged 50 to 60 who received an inactivated influenza vaccine. Material: PBMCs from blood, obtained less than 15 days before vaccination.

The CDR3 here is CASRTSGGSNEQFF. The CDR3 region has the DNA TGTGCCAGCAGGACTAGCGGGGGGAGCAATGAGCAGTTCTTC. The chain employs TRBV7-9 and TRBJ2-1, with 13 bases lining up with TRBD2. V dropped 6 bases and J dropped 6; count of bases not matched to a gene: 2. The CDR3 is 14 amino acids. In germline, CDR1 is SEHNR, CDR2 FQNEAQ (reference sequence).